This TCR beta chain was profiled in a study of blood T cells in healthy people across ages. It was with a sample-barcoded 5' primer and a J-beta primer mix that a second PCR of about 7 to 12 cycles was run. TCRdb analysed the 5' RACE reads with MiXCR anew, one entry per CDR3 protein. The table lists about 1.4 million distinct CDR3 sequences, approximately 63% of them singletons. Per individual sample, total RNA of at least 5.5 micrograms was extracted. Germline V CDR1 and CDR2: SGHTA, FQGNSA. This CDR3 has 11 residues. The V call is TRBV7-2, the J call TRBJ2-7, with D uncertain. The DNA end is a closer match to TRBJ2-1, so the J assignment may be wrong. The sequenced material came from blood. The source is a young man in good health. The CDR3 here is CASSPDLEQFF. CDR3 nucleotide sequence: TGTGCCAGCAGCCCTGACTTGGAGCAGTTCTTC.